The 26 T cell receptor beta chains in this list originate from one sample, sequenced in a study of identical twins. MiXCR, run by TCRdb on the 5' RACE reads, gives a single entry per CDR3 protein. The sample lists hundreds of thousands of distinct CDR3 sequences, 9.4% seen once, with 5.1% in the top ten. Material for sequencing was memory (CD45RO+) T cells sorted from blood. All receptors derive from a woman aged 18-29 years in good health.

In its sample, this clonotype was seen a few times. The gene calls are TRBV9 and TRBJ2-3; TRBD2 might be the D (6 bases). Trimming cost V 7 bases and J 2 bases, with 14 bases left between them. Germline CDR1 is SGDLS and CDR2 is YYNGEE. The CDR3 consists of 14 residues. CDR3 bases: TGTGCCAGCGCCCGGGACTCATTCACAGATACGCAGTATTTT. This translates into CASARDSFTDTQYF.

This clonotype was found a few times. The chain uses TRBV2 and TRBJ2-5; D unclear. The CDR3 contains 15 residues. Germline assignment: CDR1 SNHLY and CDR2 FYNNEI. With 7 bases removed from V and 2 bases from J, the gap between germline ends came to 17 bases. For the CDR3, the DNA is TGTGCCAGCAATATCAAAGGCCAGGTTCAAGAGACCCAGTACTTC. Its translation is CASNIKGQVQETQYF.

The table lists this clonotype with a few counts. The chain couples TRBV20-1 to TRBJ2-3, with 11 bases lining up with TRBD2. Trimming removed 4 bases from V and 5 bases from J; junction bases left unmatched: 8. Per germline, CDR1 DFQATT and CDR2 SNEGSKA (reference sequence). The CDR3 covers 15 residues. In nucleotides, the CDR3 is TGCAGTGCTACCTCCCCACTAGCGGGAGAAGATACGCAGTATTTT. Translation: CSATSPLAGEDTQYF.

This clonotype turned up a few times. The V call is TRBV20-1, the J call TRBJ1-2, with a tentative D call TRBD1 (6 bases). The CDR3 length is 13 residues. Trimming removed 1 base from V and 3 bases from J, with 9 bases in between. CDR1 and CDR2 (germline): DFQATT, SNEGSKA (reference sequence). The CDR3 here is CSARGAGDYGYTF. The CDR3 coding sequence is TGCAGTGCTAGAGGGGCAGGGGACTATGGCTACACCTTC.

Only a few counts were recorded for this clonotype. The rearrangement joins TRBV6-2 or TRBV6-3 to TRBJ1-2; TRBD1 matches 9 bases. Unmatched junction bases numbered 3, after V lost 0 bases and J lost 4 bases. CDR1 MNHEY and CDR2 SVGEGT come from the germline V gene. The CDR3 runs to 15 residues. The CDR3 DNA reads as TGTGCCAGCAGTTACTCCGAGACAGGGGGCTATGGCTACACCTTC. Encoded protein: CASSYSETGGYGYTF.

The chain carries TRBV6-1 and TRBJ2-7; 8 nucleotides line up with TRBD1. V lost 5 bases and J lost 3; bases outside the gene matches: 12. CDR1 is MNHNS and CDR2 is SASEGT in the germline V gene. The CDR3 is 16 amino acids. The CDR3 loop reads CASSPGGANYNYEQYF. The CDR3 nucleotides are TGTGCCAGCAGTCCAGGGGGCGCAAACTATAACTACGAGCAGTACTTC.

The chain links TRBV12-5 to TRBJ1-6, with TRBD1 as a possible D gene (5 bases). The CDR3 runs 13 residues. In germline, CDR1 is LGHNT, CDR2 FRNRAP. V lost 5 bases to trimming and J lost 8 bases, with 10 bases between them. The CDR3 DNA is TGTGCTAGTGGTAGGGGCGGAGATTCACCCCTCCACTTT. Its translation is CASGRGGDSPLHF.

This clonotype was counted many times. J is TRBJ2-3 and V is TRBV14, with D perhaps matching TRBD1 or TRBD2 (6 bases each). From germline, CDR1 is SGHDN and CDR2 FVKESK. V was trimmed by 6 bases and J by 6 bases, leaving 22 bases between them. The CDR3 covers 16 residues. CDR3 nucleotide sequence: TGTGCCAGCAGGGACAGATCGGGGGATCCCCACGATACGCAGTATTTT. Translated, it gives CASRDRSGDPHDTQYF. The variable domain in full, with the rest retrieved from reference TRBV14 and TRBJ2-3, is EAGVTQFPSHSVIEKGQTVTLRCDPISGHDNLYWYRRVMGKEIKFLLHFVKESKQDESGMPNNRFLAERTGGTYSTLKVQPAELEDSGVYFCASRDRSGDPHDTQYFGPGTRLTVL.

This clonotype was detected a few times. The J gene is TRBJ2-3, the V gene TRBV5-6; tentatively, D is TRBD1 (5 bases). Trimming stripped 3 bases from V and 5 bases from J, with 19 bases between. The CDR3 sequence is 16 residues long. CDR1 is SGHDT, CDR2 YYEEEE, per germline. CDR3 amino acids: CASSSYGQGKRDTQYF. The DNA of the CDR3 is TGTGCCAGCAGCTCCTACGGCCAGGGCAAGCGAGATACGCAGTATTTT.

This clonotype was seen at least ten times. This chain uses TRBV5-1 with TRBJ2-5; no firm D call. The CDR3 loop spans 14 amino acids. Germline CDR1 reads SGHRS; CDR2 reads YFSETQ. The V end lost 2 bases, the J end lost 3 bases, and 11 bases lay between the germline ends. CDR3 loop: CASSFELSEETQYF. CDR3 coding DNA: TGCGCCAGCAGCTTCGAACTGTCCGAAGAGACCCAGTACTTC.

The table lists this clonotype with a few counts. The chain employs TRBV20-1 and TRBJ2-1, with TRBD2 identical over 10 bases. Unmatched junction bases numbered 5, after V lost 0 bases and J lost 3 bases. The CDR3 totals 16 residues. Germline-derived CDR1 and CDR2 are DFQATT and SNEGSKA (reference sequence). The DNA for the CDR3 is TGCAGTGCTAGAGAACAACTAGCGGGGATCTACAATGAGCAGTTCTTC. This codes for CSAREQLAGIYNEQFF.

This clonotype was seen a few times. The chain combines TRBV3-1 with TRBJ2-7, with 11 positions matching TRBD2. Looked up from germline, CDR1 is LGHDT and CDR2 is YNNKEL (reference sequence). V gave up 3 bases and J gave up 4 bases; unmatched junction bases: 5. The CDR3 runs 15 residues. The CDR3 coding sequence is TGTGCCAGCAGCCAGCCGGGACTAGCGGTATACGAGCAGTACTTC. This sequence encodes CASSQPGLAVYEQYF.

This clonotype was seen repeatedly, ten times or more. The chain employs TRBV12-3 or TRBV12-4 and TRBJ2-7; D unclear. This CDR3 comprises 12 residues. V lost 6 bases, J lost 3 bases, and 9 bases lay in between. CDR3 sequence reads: CASRSRFYEQYF. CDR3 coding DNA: TGTGCCAGCAGAAGCCGATTCTACGAGCAGTACTTC.

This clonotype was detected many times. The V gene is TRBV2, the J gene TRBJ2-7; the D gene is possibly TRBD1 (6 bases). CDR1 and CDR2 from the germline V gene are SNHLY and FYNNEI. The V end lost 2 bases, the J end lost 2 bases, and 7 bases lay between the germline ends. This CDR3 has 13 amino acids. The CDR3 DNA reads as TGTGCCAGCAGTGAAACAGGGCCCTACGAGCAGTACTTC. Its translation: CASSETGPYEQYF.

The DNA of the CDR3 is TGCAGCGTTGTGGGGTACATCTACGAGCAGTACTTC. The encoded protein is CSVVGYIYEQYF. The chain joins TRBV29-1 to TRBJ2-7; D is unresolved. V was clipped by 4 bases and J by 3 bases, with 10 bases between them. CDR1 and CDR2 (germline): SQVTM, ANQGSEA. There are 12 residues in the CDR3.

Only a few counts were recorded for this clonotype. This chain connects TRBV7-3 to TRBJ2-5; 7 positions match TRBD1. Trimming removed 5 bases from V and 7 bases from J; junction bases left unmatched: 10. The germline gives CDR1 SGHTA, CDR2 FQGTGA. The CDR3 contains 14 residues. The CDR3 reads CASSLQREGATQYF. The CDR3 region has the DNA TGTGCCAGCAGCCTCCAAAGAGAGGGGGCGACCCAGTACTTC.

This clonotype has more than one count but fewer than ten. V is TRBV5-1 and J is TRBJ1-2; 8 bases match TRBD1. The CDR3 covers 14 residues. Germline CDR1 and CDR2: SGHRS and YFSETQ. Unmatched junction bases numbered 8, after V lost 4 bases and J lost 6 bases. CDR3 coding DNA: TGCGCCAGCAGCGACCCACAGGGGGTCAATGGCTACACCTTC. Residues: CASSDPQGVNGYTF.

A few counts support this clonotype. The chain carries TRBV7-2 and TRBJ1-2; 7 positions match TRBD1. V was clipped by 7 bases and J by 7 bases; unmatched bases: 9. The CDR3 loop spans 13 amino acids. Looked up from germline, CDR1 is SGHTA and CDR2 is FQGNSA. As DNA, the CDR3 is TGTGCCAGCAACAAAGGGACAGTGGGTGGCTACACCTTC. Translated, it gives CASNKGTVGGYTF. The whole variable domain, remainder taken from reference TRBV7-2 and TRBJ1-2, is GAGVSQSPSNKVTEKGKDVELRCDPISGHTALYWYRQSLGQGLEFLIYFQGNSAPDKSGLPSDRFSAERTGGSVSTLTIQRTQQEDSAVYLCASNKGTVGGYTFGSGTRLTVV.

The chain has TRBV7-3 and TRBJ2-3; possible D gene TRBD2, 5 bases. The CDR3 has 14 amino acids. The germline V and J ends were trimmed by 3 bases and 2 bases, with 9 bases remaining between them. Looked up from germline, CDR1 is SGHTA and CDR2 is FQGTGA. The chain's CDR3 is CASSLSRDTDTQYF. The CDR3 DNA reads TGTGCCAGCAGCTTGTCCCGGGACACAGATACGCAGTATTTT.

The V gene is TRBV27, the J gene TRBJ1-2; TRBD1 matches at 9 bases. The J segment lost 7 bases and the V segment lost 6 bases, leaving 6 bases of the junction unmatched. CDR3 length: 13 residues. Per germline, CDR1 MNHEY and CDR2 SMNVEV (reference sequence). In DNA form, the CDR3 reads TGTGCCAGCAGGGGGACAGGGAACAGTGGCTACACCTTC. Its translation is CASRGTGNSGYTF.

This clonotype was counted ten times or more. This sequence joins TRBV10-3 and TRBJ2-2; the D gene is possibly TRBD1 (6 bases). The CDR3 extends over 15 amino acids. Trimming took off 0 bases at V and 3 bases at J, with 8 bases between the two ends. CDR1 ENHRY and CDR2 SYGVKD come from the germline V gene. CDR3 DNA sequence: TGTGCCATCAGTGAGTCGACAGGTTACACCGGGGAGCTGTTTTTT. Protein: CAISESTGYTGELFF.

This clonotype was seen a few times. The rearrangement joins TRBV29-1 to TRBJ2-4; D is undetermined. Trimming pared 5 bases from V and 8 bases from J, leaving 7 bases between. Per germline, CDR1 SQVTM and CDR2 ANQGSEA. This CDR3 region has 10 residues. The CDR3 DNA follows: TGCAGCGTTCTGTTGGACATTCAGTACTTC. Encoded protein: CSVLLDIQYF. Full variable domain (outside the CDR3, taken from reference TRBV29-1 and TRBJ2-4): SAVISQKPSRDICQRGTSLTIQCQVDSQVTMMFWYRQQPGQSLTLIATANQGSEATYESGFVIDKFPISRPNLTFSTLTVSNMSPEDSSIYLCSVLLDIQYFGAGTRLSVL.

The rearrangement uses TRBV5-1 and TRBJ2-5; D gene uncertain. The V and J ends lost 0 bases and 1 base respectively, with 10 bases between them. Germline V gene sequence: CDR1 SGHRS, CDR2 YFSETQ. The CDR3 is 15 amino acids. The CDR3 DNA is TGCGCCAGCAGCTTGGACTGGGGATCCCAAGAGACCCAGTACTTC. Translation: CASSLDWGSQETQYF.

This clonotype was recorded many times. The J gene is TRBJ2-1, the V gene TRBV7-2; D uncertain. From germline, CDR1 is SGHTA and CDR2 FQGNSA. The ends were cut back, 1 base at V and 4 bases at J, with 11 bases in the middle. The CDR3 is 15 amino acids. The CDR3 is CASSLDSGAYNEQFF. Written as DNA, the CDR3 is TGTGCCAGCAGCTTAGACTCCGGTGCATACAATGAGCAGTTCTTC.

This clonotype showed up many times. The chain's CDR3 is CSARELASGRTDTQYF. The DNA of the CDR3 is TGCAGTGCTAGAGAGCTGGCAAGCGGGCGCACAGATACGCAGTATTTT. The chain links TRBV20-1 to TRBJ2-3; weak D call: TRBD2 (6 bases). V lost 0 bases and J 1 base, leaving 14 bases between the germline ends. CDR3 length: 16 residues. Germline V gene lookup returns CDR1 DFQATT and CDR2 SNEGSKA (reference sequence).

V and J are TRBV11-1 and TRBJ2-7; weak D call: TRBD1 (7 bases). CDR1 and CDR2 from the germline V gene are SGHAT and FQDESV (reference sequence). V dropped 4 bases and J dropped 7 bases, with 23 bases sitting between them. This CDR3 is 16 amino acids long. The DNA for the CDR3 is TGTGCCAGCAGCTCCCGGTTCGAGGAGGGGGCAGGTGAGCAGTACTTC. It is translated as CASSSRFEEGAGEQYF.